This TCR beta chain derives from a study of blood T cells in healthy people across ages. Study-wide points: Fewer expanded clones and more diversity marked long-lived versus aged donors.

The authors ran a second PCR of roughly 7 to 11 cycles using a sample-barcoded 5' primer and a J-beta primer mix. TCRdb used MiXCR to reprocess the 5' RACE reads, holding one entry per CDR3 protein. The sample carries about a million distinct CDR3 sequences, more than 30% recorded once. The germline V and J ends were trimmed by 9 bases and 2 bases, with 22 bases remaining between them. CDR3 size: 16 residues. Germline CDR1 is MNHEY and CDR2 is SMNVEV (reference sequence). With respect to this clonotype: Its target is unknown.

This chain uses TRBV27 with TRBJ2-5; D unclear. Sequenced material: blood. This sequence originates from a man in his late teens or twenties in good health. Here the CDR3 reads CASARTAQIPQETQYF. The CDR3 DNA sequence: TGTGCCAGTGCTAGGACGGCGCAGATACCTCAAGAGACCCAGTACTTC.